Listed below are T cell receptor beta chains from one sample, sequenced in a study of blood T cells in healthy people across ages. TCRdb re-derived calls from the 5' RACE reads in MiXCR, one entry per CDR3 protein. The sample holds roughly 1 million distinct CDR3 sequences, 20% to 25% seen once. The sample was also linked to a second study, of T cells of mothers and their children.

Sequenced sample: blood. These receptors were obtained from a girl under 10 years old in good health. The CDR3 runs from the conserved cysteine through the conserved F or W. The D gene is left open where the match is weak. The size of a clone is reported for some rows only, either as once, few or many, or as a class for expanded clones.

d_call,j_call,v_call,clone_size,cdr3_nt,cdr3_aa
-,TRBJ2-4,TRBV7-8,-,TGTGCCAGCAGCGTCAGGGAATCCAGAAACATTCAGTACTTC,CASSVRESRNIQYF
-,TRBJ2-1,TRBV7-2,-,TGTGCCAGCAGCTTAGAGGTTGTCAATGAGCAGTTCTTC,CASSLEVVNEQFF
TRBD2,TRBJ2-1,TRBV15,-,TGTGCCACCAGCAGAGATGAGGGCGGGGGGGGCAATGAGCAGTTCTTC,CATSRDEGGGGNEQFF
-,TRBJ1-1,TRBV11-2,few,TGTGCCAGCAGCTTAGGATACGGCCTGAACACTGAAGCTTTCTTT,CASSLGYGLNTEAFF
-,TRBJ1-6,TRBV4-1,few,TGCGCCAGCAGCCAAGTACTACAGGAGTATTCACCCCTCCACTTT,CASSQVLQEYSPLHF
-,TRBJ2-1,TRBV20-1,few,TGCAGTGCTCGACACGTAAACCCGGGAGCATACAATGAGCAGTTCTTC,CSARHVNPGAYNEQFF
-,TRBJ2-7,TRBV23-1,few,TGCGCCAGCAGTCAACCCCCCCATCAATCCTACGAGCAGTACTTC,CASSQPPHQSYEQYF
-,TRBJ1-2,TRBV25-1,-,TGTGCCAGCAGTAAGGCTAACTATGGCTACACCTTC,CASSKANYGYTF
-,TRBJ2-2,TRBV29-1,-,TGCAGCGTCAGAACCCCGAAGCGGGTCGACACCGGGGAGCTGTTTTTT,CSVRTPKRVDTGELFF
-,TRBJ2-1,TRBV12-3/TRBV12-4,few,TGTGCCAGCAGCCAGCCCACCGGGACGGCTGCCTACAATGAGCAGTTCTTC,CASSQPTGTAAYNEQFF
-,TRBJ2-7,TRBV4-3,-,TGCGCCAGCAGCCAAGATTTGGAGGGCTACGAGCAGTACTTC,CASSQDLEGYEQYF
-,TRBJ2-5,TRBV4-3,few,TGCGCCAGCAGCCAAGGACCGGCGGAGACCCAGTACTTC,CASSQGPAETQYF
TRBD1,TRBJ2-5,TRBV7-6,few,TGTGCCAGCAGCTTAGGAGGGACAGAGCTTATCCAAGAGACCCAGTACTTC,CASSLGGTELIQETQYF
-,TRBJ1-1,TRBV12-3/TRBV12-4,few,TGTGCCACTTCGCTTACAGGGACTGAAGCTTTCTTT,CATSLTGTEAFF
-,TRBJ1-2,TRBV12-3/TRBV12-4,few,TGTGCCAGCAGACGCACACGAGAAGGCTACACCTTC,CASRRTREGYTF
TRBD1,TRBJ1-1,TRBV29-1,-,TGCAGCGTTTTTGGGACAGTTGAAGCTTTCTTT,CSVFGTVEAFF
-,TRBJ2-5,TRBV28,few,TGTGCCAGCAGTTTAGGTTTCGGATCCAGTCAAGAGACCCAGTACTTC,CASSLGFGSSQETQYF
-,TRBJ2-3,TRBV29-1,-,TGCAGCGTCTGCCTAGTGCGGGGTGAAGGTACGCAGTATTTT,CSVCLVRGEGTQYF
-,TRBJ2-6,TRBV7-9,-,TGTGCCAGCAGCTTAGCAGGAGTCTCTGGGGCCAACGTCCTGACTTTC,CASSLAGVSGANVLTF
-,TRBJ2-1,TRBV5-4,-,TGTGCCAGCAGCGCGGGACTTCCCGATGAGCAGTTCTTC,CASSAGLPDEQFF
-,TRBJ1-1,TRBV7-8,-,TGTGCCAGCAGCTTCCGGGCCGTTTTGAACACTGAAGCTTTCTTT,CASSFRAVLNTEAFF
-,TRBJ2-2,TRBV28,-,TGTGCCAGCAAATCCATCTATGGCAAACAGGAATCAGGCGGGGAGCTGTTTTTT,CASKSIYGKQESGGELFF
-,TRBJ2-2,TRBV27,-,TGTGCCAGCAGAGAGGATACCACCGGGGAGCTGTTTTTT,CASREDTTGELFF
TRBD2,TRBJ2-5,TRBV7-9,few,TGTGCCAGCAGCTTTTCTAGCGGGGGAACCCAAGAGACCCAGTACTTC,CASSFSSGGTQETQYF
-,TRBJ2-1,TRBV12-3/TRBV12-4,-,TGTGCCAGCAGTTTCCGGGACTTCTCCTACAATGAGCAGTTCTTC,CASSFRDFSYNEQFF
-,TRBJ1-2,TRBV6-2/TRBV6-3,-,TGTGCCAGCAGTCTACAGCCGACGATGGCCGGCTACACCTTC,CASSLQPTMAGYTF
-,TRBJ2-7,TRBV20-1,few,TGCAGTGCTTTTTTAATAGGGGGCTACGAGCAGTACTTC,CSAFLIGGYEQYF
TRBD2,TRBJ2-5,TRBV5-1,-,TGCGCCAGCAGATATAGCGGACGGGGGGGAGAGACCCAGTACTTC,CASRYSGRGGETQYF
-,TRBJ2-7,TRBV4-3,-,TGCGCCAGCAGCCAAGATCTGGGCAGGACCCCAGGAAAGCAGTACTTC,CASSQDLGRTPGKQYF
TRBD2,TRBJ2-3,TRBV20-1,-,TGCAGTGCACCTGGACTAGGGAAGACAGATACGCAGTATTTT,CSAPGLGKTDTQYF
-,TRBJ1-4,TRBV28,few,TGTGCCAGCAGCGATACTAGGACTGAAAAACTGTTTTTT,CASSDTRTEKLFF
-,TRBJ2-5,TRBV27,-,TGTGCCAGCAGATCAGGGTTGGAGGAGACCCAGTACTTC,CASRSGLEETQYF
-,TRBJ1-6,TRBV19,-,TGTGCCAGTAGTATCTCCCGGTTAGGGGATTCACCCCTCCACTTT,CASSISRLGDSPLHF
-,TRBJ1-3,TRBV24-1,-,TGTGCCACCAGTGGTCCTGGAAACACCATATATTTT,CATSGPGNTIYF
-,TRBJ1-2,TRBV13,-,TGTGCCAGCAGCTTAGTGGCGGGACCCCCATATGGCTACACCTTC,CASSLVAGPPYGYTF
TRBD1,TRBJ1-4,TRBV24-1,few,TGTGCCACCAGTGATCCCGGGACAGGGGACGAAAAACTGTTTTTT,CATSDPGTGDEKLFF
TRBD2,TRBJ2-3,TRBV3-1,few,TGTGCCAGCAGCCAAGTGGGCGGGGGGGCAATATTTGGAGATACGCAGTATTTT,CASSQVGGGAIFGDTQYF
-,TRBJ1-2,TRBV6-5,few,TGTGCCAGCTTTTCAGGGAATGGCTACACCTTC,CASFSGNGYTF
-,TRBJ2-4,TRBV6-2/TRBV6-3,-,TGTGCCAGCAGTTATCAGGGTGGGGTTGGCAAAAACATTCAGTACTTC,CASSYQGGVGKNIQYF
-,TRBJ2-7,TRBV7-9,-,TGTGCCAGCAGCTCCAGGGACAGCGGGGACGAGCAGTACTTC,CASSSRDSGDEQYF
-,TRBJ2-4,TRBV28,-,TGTGCCAGCAGTTTAGAACGGCTCCCCAAAAACATTCAGTACTTC,CASSLERLPKNIQYF